This T cell receptor beta chain derives from a study of shared clonotypes between healthy human individuals. Study information: Per-donor plates numbered three CD4 naive, three CD4 memory, two CD8 naive and one CD8 memory.

Deletions cut 5 bases from V and 7 bases from J, with 12 bases between. This CDR3 region has 13 residues. Germline-derived CDR1 and CDR2 are SEHNR and FQNEAQ (reference sequence). Comment on this clone: The same CDR3 arises from other DNA sequences in this sample as well.

How the authors handled the data: Filtering of immunoSEQ junctional sequences could not match full-length read filtering. Clones were sequenced by immunoSEQ multiplex PCR, and TCRdb holds only the in-frame ones, with some missing. V, J and clone size are taken as reported in that table, and D and trimming were inferred from the DNA itself. The repertoire consists of approximately 940,000 clones, with 60% to 85% occurring once and the leading ten covering about 1.5%. The sequence was collected from a young man in good health. Sample: memory CD4+ T cells sorted from blood. The sample's subset: CD45RA-negative fraction. The rearrangement joins TRBV7-9 to TRBJ1-5; possible D gene TRBD1, 6 bases. The CDR3 is CASSLQGNQPQHF. The DNA for the CDR3 is TGTGCCAGCAGCCTACAGGGTAACCAGCCCCAGCATTTT.